The 9 T cell receptor beta chains below were found in one sample sequenced in a study of blood T cell repertoires in COVID-19. Only in-frame clones appear in the TCRdb table, and some are missing; sequencing was by immunoSEQ multiplex PCR. The repertoire has approximately 320,000 clones, roughly 89% of them found once; the top ten carry about 8.9%. The specimen sequenced was PBMCs or T cells enriched from blood (not recorded which). The receptors come from a young woman who had recovered from COVID-19.

The chain combines TRBV2 with TRBJ1-4; D gene ambiguous. V was trimmed by 3 bases and J by 5 bases, leaving 7 bases between them. The CDR3 is made up of 13 amino acids. The germline gives CDR1 SNHLY, CDR2 FYNNEI. The CDR3 DNA follows: TGTGCCAGCAGTGAGAGGAGGAATGAAAAACTGTTTTTT. It translates to CASSERRNEKLFF.

V usage is TRBV7-2 and J usage is TRBJ1-2; 10 nucleotides align to TRBD1. Germline V lookup: CDR1 SGHTA, CDR2 FQGNSA. The CDR3 covers 14 residues. J gave up 8 bases and V 1 base, and 4 bases lay outside the gene matches. CDR3 sequence reads: CASSLGQGAWGYTF. CDR3 in DNA: TGTGCCAGCAGCTTAGGACAGGGGGCGTGGGGCTACACCTTC.

V is TRBV18 and J is TRBJ2-7; 8 bases map to TRBD1. The V and J ends lost 3 bases and 2 bases, in that order; junction bases with no gene match: 6. Per the germline V gene, CDR1 is KGHSH and CDR2 is LQKENI. The CDR3 is 15 amino acids. The CDR3 bases are TGTGCCAGCTCACCCGGGACAGGAAGCACCTACGAGCAGTACTTC. Protein: CASSPGTGSTYEQYF.

This clone occurred a few times. For the CDR3, the DNA is TGTGCCAGCAGCCAAGCCTGGGCAGGGGGCCCCTACGAGCAGTACTTC. Translation gives CASSQAWAGGPYEQYF. The chain is built from TRBV3-1 (or the pseudogene TRBV3-2) and TRBJ2-7; 8 bases map to TRBD1. This CDR3 spans 16 amino acids. V shed 1 base, J shed 2 bases, and the junction held 7 bases outside the gene matches. CDR1 LGHDT and CDR2 YNNKEL come from the germline V gene (reference sequence).

This chain joins TRBV20-1 and TRBJ1-2; D is possibly TRBD1 (5 bases). The germline CDR1 and CDR2 sequences are DFQATT and SNEGSKA (reference sequence). V was cut by 5 bases and J by 5 bases, with 9 bases left in between. The CDR3 has 11 amino acids. The CDR3 bases are TGCAGTGCTTTATCAGGGTATGGCTACACCTTC. This sequence encodes CSALSGYGYTF.

The chain has TRBV30 and TRBJ1-1; weak D call: TRBD1 (5 bases). Germline V lookup: CDR1 GTSNPN, CDR2 SVGIG (reference sequence). The V gene lost 3 bases and the J gene lost 3 bases, with 20 bases spanning the gap. This CDR3 is built from 16 residues. The CDR3 is CAWRIGAVLRDTEAFF. For the CDR3, the DNA is TGTGCCTGGAGGATTGGGGCAGTCCTAAGAGACACTGAAGCTTTCTTT. The full variable domain, its missing parts supplied by reference TRBV30 and TRBJ1-1, is SQTIHQWPATLVQPVGSPLSLECTVEGTSNPNLYWYRQAAGRGLQLLFYSVGIGQISSEVPQNLSASRPQDRQFILSSKKLLLSDSGFYLCAWRIGAVLRDTEAFFGQGTRLTVV.

V is TRBV3-1 (or the pseudogene TRBV3-2) and J is TRBJ1-6, with D unresolved. V gave up 3 bases and J gave up 6 bases, with 3 bases separating them. This CDR3 has 12 amino acids. Germline V lookup: CDR1 LGHDT, CDR2 YNNKEL (reference sequence). The DNA for the CDR3 is TGTGCCAGCAGCCATAGTAATTCACCCCTCCACTTT. It yields the protein CASSHSNSPLHF.

This chain uses TRBV20-1 with TRBJ2-4; 9 bases are shared with TRBD1. This CDR3 region has 11 residues. V dropped 3 bases and J dropped 15; count of bases not matched to a gene: 6. Germline assignment: CDR1 DFQATT and CDR2 SNEGSKA (reference sequence). The CDR3 nucleotides read TGCAGTGCTAGTCCGGGACAGGGATTGTACTTC. Translated, it gives CSASPGQGLYF.

The chain has TRBV27 and TRBJ2-1; the D is unclear. Germline V gives CDR1 MNHEY, CDR2 SMNVEV (reference sequence). This CDR3 has 15 amino acids. Trimming cost V 6 bases and J 8 bases, with 20 bases left between them. CDR3 sequence (DNA): TGTGCCAGCAGCTCGAATATGGGTATAGAGGATGAGCAGTTCTTC. Translation: CASSSNMGIEDEQFF.